This note documents a single T cell receptor (beta chain) sequence. No antigen is known for it. V was trimmed by 5 bases and J by 7 bases, leaving 15 bases between them. CDR3 length equals 14 residues. CDR1 SEHNR and CDR2 FQNEAQ come from the germline V gene (reference sequence). The repertoire was sequenced with immunoSEQ multiplex PCR; TCRdb's copy has only in-frame clones and lacks some. Here the sample spans 50,000 or so clones, about 90% being singletons. The sample comes from a study of Tregs in tolerant kidney transplant recipients. Study-level findings and limits: Few patients were studied, so findings need validation in larger groups. The most relevant donor-specific Treg TCRbeta repertoire apparently came from expansion with activated donor B cells. In tolerant patients, donor-specific Tregs outgrew total Tregs, suggesting antigen-driven expansion.

Mixed chimerism was transient after nonmyeloablative marrow transplants from related graft donors. CD4+CD25+CD127- Tregs, CD4+CD25- non-Tregs, CD4 and CD8 cells were sorted. The rearrangement uses TRBV7-9 and TRBJ2-1; D might be TRBD2 (6 bases). This clonotype was sampled from a human patient who received a combined kidney and bone marrow transplant. Some T cells may be the graft donor's. The source was CD8+ T cells from blood (PBMCs), collected 24 months after the transplant. CDR3 sequence: CASSPRDSINEQFF. The CDR3 DNA sequence: TGTGCCAGCAGCCCCAGGGACTCGATTAATGAGCAGTTCTTC.